In its sample, the clone carrying this T cell receptor (beta chain) was seen a few times. Its antigen remains unknown. The germline V gene encodes CDR1 SNHLY and CDR2 FYNNEI. Trimming took 7 bases from V and 2 from J, leaving 10 bases between them. The CDR3 sequence is 13 residues long. Researchers ran the PCR with 60 Vbeta and 13 Jbeta primers. Some clones are missing from TCRdb's copy, which holds only in-frame ones; the method was immunoSEQ multiplex PCR. The sample has under 200,000 clones, around 63% seen once. The entry originates in a study of cytomegalovirus exposure and HLA in healthy donors. Study summary: Sequencing of roughly 180 million T cells in an earlier analysis found 100 million to 140 million unique TCR beta sequences. Whole-study results and caveats: Cytomegalovirus association was listed for roughly 160 TCR beta chains. Most sequenced TCRs were rare (though some public TCRs occurred in many donors).

This chain uses TRBV2 with TRBJ2-3; possible D gene TRBD2, 5 bases. The origin of this receptor is a woman between 18 and 29 years old in good health and CMV-seropositive. Sequencing was done on a sample of PBMCs. The CDR3 loop reads CASNERHTDTQYF. The CDR3 DNA reads TGTGCCAGCAACGAGCGGCACACAGATACGCAGTATTTT. Combining the CDR3 with reference TRBV2 and TRBJ2-3 gives the whole variable domain EPEVTQTPSHQVTQMGQEVILRCVPISNHLYFYWYRQILGQKVEFLVSFYNNEISEKSEIFDDQFSVERPDGSNFTLKIRSTKLEDSAMYFCASNERHTDTQYFGPGTRLTVL.